The T cell receptor (beta chain) described here comes from a study of blood T cell repertoires in COVID-19. At the level of the study: Donors in the United States, Italy and Spain gave samples during acute or convalescent COVID-19.

TCRdb's table, derived via immunoSEQ multiplex PCR, lists solely in-frame clones and lacks some. In the table there are approximately 41,000 clones, around 87% of which are singletons. The clonotype originates from a woman over 75 with active COVID-19. The specimen was peripheral blood.

The CDR3 here is CASSLLRAYGYTF. Here the CDR3 DNA reads TGTGCCAGCAGCTTGCTCAGGGCCTATGGCTACACCTTC. This chain joins TRBV5-6 and TRBJ1-2, with D tentatively TRBD1 (5 bases). Trimming took 1 base from V and 4 from J, leaving 8 bases between them. CDR3 length: 13 amino acids. Germline V gene sequence: CDR1 SGHDT, CDR2 YYEEEE.